The following is a T cell receptor (beta chain) sequence with its context. Antigen: not known. Other DNA sequences in the same sample also yield this CDR3. How the authors handled the data: ImmunoSEQ gave junction-only sequences without quality scores, so filtering differed. Some clones are missing from TCRdb's copy, which holds only in-frame ones; the method was immunoSEQ multiplex PCR. D and trimming come from the DNA, and the V and J calls and clone size come from that table. The profile shows about 2.4 million clones, about 92% of them singletons. This sample is part of a study of shared clonotypes between healthy human individuals. The study's findings and limits: Read depth was anticipated to influence clonotype sharing among donors. Non-shared clonotypes had lower generation probabilities than those shared by all four donors.

The sequence was collected from a man aged 18 to 30 in good health. The sequencing input was naive CD4+ T cells sorted from blood. Subset indicated: CD45RA+ positively selected.

CDR3 amino acids: CASSFTSGNTGELFF. Here the CDR3 DNA reads TGTGCCAGCAGCTTTACTAGCGGGAACACCGGGGAGCTGTTTTTT. J is TRBJ2-2 and V is TRBV7-9, with 8 bases identical to TRBD2. CDR3 length: 15 amino acids. Germline CDR1 reads SEHNR; CDR2 reads FQNEAQ (reference sequence). The V segment lost 3 bases and the J segment 1 base; nucleotides outside the gene matches: 1.